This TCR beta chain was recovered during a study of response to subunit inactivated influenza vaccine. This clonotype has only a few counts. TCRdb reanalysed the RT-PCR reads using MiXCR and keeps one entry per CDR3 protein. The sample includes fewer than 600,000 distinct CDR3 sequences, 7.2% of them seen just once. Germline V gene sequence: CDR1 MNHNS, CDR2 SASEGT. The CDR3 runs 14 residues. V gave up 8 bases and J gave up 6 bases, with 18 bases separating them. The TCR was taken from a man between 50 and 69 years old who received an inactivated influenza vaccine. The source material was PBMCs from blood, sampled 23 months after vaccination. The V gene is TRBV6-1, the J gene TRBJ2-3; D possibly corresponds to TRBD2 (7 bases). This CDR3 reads CASGVGGAPDTQYF. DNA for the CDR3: TGTGCCAGCGGGGTAGGGGGGGCCCCGGATACGCAGTATTTT.